This TCR beta chain was sequenced in a study of blood T cell repertoires in COVID-19. Study summary: Whether acute or convalescent, the COVID-19 samples came from the United States, Italy and Spain. Nucleic acid was either cDNA or gDNA, and it came from T cells, B-cell-depleted T cells, or PBMCs.

In the original workflow: It was from reference gene primer amplification that nucleated cell counts were estimated. Method: immunoSEQ multiplex PCR; TCRdb's copy keeps in-frame clones and lacks some. Clone size and the V and J calls come from that table; the DNA yielded D and trimming. The profile covers about 200,000 clones, with around nine tenths appearing a single time and 6.5% taken by the ten largest. In this sample, this clone turned up once. Material: peripheral blood. The TCR sequence derives from a man in his fifties or sixties who had recovered from COVID-19.

In DNA, the CDR3 is TGTGCCAGCAGTCCTCGACATCCTGGGGGAAACACCATATATTTT. Amino acid sequence: CASSPRHPGGNTIYF. The chain joins TRBV6-5 to TRBJ1-3; D gene uncertain. The germline V gene has CDR1 MNHEY and CDR2 SVGAGI. V was cut by 5 bases and J by 4 bases, with 15 bases left in between. This CDR3 has 15 residues.